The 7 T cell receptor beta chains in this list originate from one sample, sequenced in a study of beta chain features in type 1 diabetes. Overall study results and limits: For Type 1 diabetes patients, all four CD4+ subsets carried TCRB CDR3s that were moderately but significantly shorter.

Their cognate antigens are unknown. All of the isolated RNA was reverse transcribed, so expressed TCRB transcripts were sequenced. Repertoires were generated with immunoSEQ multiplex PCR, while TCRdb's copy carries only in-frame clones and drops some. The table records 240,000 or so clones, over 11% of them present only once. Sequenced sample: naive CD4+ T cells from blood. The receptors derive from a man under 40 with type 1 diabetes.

The CDR3 DNA follows: TGTGCCAGCAGCCTTTTCGGACTAACGAACACCGGGGAGCTGTTTTTT. Its protein product is CASSLFGLTNTGELFF. The rearrangement joins TRBV7-9 to TRBJ2-2, with D possibly TRBD2 on 6 matching bases. Germline values: CDR1 SEHNR, CDR2 FQNEAQ (reference sequence). V gave up 5 bases and J gave up 0 bases, with 13 bases separating them. The CDR3 loop spans 16 amino acids.

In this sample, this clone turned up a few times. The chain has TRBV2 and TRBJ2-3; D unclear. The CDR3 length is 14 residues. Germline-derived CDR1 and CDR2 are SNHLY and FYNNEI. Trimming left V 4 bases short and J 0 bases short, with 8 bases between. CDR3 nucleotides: TGTGCCAGCAGTGGACTGCCGAGCACAGATACGCAGTATTTT. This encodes CASSGLPSTDTQYF.

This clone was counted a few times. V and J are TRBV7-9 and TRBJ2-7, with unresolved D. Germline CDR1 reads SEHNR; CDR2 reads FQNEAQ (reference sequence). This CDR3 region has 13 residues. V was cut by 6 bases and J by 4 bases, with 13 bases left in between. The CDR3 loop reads CASSVAHSYEQYF. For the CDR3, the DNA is TGTGCCAGCAGTGTCGCGCATTCATACGAGCAGTACTTC.

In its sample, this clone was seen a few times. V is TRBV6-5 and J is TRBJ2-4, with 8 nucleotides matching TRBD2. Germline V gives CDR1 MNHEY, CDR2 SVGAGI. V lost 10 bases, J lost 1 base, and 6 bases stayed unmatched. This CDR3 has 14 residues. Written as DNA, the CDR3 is TGTGCCACCGGGCGGGAGGCCGCCAAAAACATTCAGTACTTC. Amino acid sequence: CATGREAAKNIQYF.

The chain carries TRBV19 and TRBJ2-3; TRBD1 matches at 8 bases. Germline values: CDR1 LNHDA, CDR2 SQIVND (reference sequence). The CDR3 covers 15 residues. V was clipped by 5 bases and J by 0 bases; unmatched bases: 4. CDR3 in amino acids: CASSRTGTSTDTQYF. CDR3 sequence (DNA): TGTGCCAGTAGTCGGACAGGGACTAGCACAGATACGCAGTATTTT.

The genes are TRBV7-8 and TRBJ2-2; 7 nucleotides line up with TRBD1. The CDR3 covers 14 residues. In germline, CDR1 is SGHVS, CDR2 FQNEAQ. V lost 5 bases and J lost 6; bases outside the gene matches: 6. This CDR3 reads CASSPPQGAGELFF. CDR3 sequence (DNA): TGTGCCAGCAGCCCACCCCAGGGGGCCGGGGAGCTGTTTTTT.

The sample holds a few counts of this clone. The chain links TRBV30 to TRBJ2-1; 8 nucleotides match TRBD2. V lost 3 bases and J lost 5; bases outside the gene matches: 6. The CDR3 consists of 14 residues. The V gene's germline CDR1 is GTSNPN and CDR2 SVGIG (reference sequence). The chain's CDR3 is CAWRGQRGNNEQFF. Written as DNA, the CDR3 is TGTGCCTGGAGAGGCCAGCGGGGGAACAATGAGCAGTTCTTC.